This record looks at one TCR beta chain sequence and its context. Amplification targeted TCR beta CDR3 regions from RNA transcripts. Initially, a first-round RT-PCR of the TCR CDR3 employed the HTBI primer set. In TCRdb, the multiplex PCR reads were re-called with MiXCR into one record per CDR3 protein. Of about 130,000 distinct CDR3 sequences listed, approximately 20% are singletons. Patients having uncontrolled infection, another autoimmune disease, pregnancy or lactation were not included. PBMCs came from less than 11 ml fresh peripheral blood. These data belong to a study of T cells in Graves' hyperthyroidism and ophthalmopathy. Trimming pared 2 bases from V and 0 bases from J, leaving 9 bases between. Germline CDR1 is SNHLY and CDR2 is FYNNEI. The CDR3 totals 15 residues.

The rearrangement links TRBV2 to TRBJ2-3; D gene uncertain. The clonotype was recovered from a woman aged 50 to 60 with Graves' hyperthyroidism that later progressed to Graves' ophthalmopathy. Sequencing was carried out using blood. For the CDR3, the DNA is TGTGCCAGCAGTGAACGCTCAGCTAGCACAGATACGCAGTATTTT. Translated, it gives CASSERSASTDTQYF.